These 10 T cell receptor beta chains were sequenced from one sample in a study of OX40 agonist ivuxolimab in advanced cancers. TCRdb's copy holds only in-frame clones and misses some; the assay was immunoSEQ multiplex PCR. The repertoire consists of 100,000 or so clones, with 80% to 95% occurring once and the leading ten covering around 3.3%. Specimen: CD4+ or CD8+ T cells sorted from blood, collected in a trial of the OX40 agonist ivuxolimab. Receptors originate from an adult with an advanced solid tumor such as melanoma, head and neck, liver or kidney cancer.

The V and J genes are TRBV10-2 and TRBJ2-7, with D possibly matching TRBD1 (6 bases). Germline CDR1 is WSHSY and CDR2 is SAAADI. The CDR3 totals 13 residues. V lost 5 bases, J lost 5 bases, and 13 bases lay in between. The DNA for the CDR3 is TGCGCCAGCAGTTATCACAGGGACAACGAGCAGTACTTC. It yields the protein CASSYHRDNEQYF.

The chain recombines TRBV27 with TRBJ1-2; D remains ambiguous. Per the germline V gene, CDR1 is MNHEY and CDR2 is SMNVEV (reference sequence). Trimming cost V 0 bases and J 6 bases, with 8 bases left between them. The CDR3 runs to 13 residues. CDR3 protein: CASSLSRSNGYTF. CDR3 sequence (DNA): TGTGCCAGCAGTTTATCAAGGAGTAATGGCTACACCTTC.

This clone is medium-sized by share. The J gene is TRBJ1-2, the V gene TRBV19; D is undetermined. The CDR3 is 13 residues long. The V gene's germline CDR1 is LNHDA and CDR2 SQIVND (reference sequence). Trimming pared 6 bases from V and 3 bases from J, leaving 11 bases between. CDR3 DNA: TGTGCCAGTAGCCATAACGGTGACTATGGCTACACCTTC. Its protein product is CASSHNGDYGYTF.

This clone turned up a few times. This rearrangement joins TRBV11-2 to TRBJ2-3; TRBD1 might be the D (6 bases). The V end lost 5 bases, the J end lost 0 bases, and 18 bases lay between the germline ends. Germline V gene data show CDR1 as SGHAT and CDR2 as FQNNGV. CDR3 size: 17 residues. CDR3 sequence reads: CASSIPSQGSSTDTQYF. The CDR3 coding sequence is TGTGCCAGCAGCATACCATCGCAGGGGAGTAGCACAGATACGCAGTATTTT.

V gene TRBV7-9 combines with J gene TRBJ2-5; tentative D call: TRBD1 (6 bases). CDR3 length equals 13 residues. Trimming took off 4 bases at V and 5 bases at J, with 11 bases between the two ends. Per germline, CDR1 SEHNR and CDR2 FQNEAQ (reference sequence). The DNA of the CDR3 is TGTGCCAGCAGCTACAGGGTTGGGGAGACCCAGTACTTC. This encodes CASSYRVGETQYF.

The rearrangement joins TRBV5-6 to TRBJ1-5, with 9 bases that match TRBD1. V dropped 4 bases and J dropped 6; count of bases not matched to a gene: 8. Germline V gene data show CDR1 as SGHDT and CDR2 as YYEEEE. CDR3 length: 15 residues. The CDR3: CASSQGTGTFQPQHF. CDR3 nucleotides: TGTGCCAGCAGCCAAGGGACAGGGACTTTTCAGCCCCAGCATTTT.

This clone showed up just once. The chain uses TRBV7-7 and TRBJ2-7; D remains ambiguous. This CDR3 spans 13 amino acids. The germline CDR1 and CDR2 sequences are SSHAT and FNYEAQ (reference sequence). The V and J ends lost 2 bases and 6 bases respectively, with 11 bases between them. The CDR3 loop reads CASSLSPAAEQYF. CDR3 nucleotide sequence: TGTGCCAGCAGCTTATCCCCTGCTGCCGAGCAGTACTTC.

The V gene is TRBV19, the J gene TRBJ2-7; 11 bases agree with TRBD1. CDR3 size: 15 residues. Germline V CDR1 and CDR2: LNHDA, SQIVND (reference sequence). The ends lost 5 bases at V and 7 bases at J; junction bases unmatched: 10. In DNA, the CDR3 is TGTGCCAGTAGTGCCCTGGACAGGGGGCTGGAAGAGCAGTACTTC. Translating gives CASSALDRGLEEQYF.

In nucleotides, the CDR3 is TGTGCCAGCGGGACAGTGTACCAAGAGACCCAGTACTTC. This gives the protein CASGTVYQETQYF. The chain joins TRBV25-1 to TRBJ2-5; 7 bases map to TRBD1. CDR3 length: 13 residues. V lost 8 bases, J lost 0 bases, and 3 bases stayed unmatched. Germline V CDR1 and CDR2: MGHDK, SYGVNS.

This clone was seen a single time. Other DNA sequences in the sample encode the same CDR3. This chain uses TRBV6-5 with TRBJ1-3; D is undetermined. Trimming stripped 8 bases from V and 4 bases from J, with 9 bases between. Germline CDR1 and CDR2: MNHEY and SVGAGI. The CDR3 covers 12 residues. The CDR3 bases are TGTGCCAGCTCCCCAACAGGAAACACCATATATTTT. It yields the protein CASSPTGNTIYF.